What follows is one T cell receptor (beta chain) and its context. Its antigen remains unknown. Per the germline V gene, CDR1 is SGHRS and CDR2 is YFSETQ. The germline V and J ends were trimmed by 1 base and 8 bases, with 15 bases remaining between them. The CDR3 is 14 residues long. The library tagged individual cDNA molecules with unique molecular identifiers. TCRdb re-called the RACE reads through MiXCR, storing one row per CDR3 protein. The top ten hold about 6.7% of the sample, which has some 190,000 distinct CDR3 sequences, 20% to 25% seen once. Noted time point: patch test 1, 2 weeks after DPC sensitization. Regarding treatment: therapeutic diphenylcyclopropenone sensitization with weekly scalp DPC. Every patch test was put on after a blood sample was taken. This entry is derived from a study of human T cells and chemical hapten exposure. Study-wide background: There were weekly diphenylcyclopropenone doses to the scalp for patients throughout the approximately 24-week study. Study-wide points: Significantly more large CDR3 similarity clusters arose among expanded TCRs than among controls.

This receptor was obtained from a woman in her forties or fifties with alopecia areata. Some clones in this sample may be carry-over from other donors' samples. V gene TRBV5-1 combines with J gene TRBJ1-1, with D possibly being TRBD1 (5 bases). The source material was whole blood, sampled in connection with sensitization to the hapten diphenylcyclopropenone (DPC). CDR3 sequence reads: CASSLLGPPAEAFF. As DNA, the CDR3 is TGCGCCAGCAGCTTGTTGGGACCCCCCGCGGAAGCTTTCTTT.